The T cell receptor beta chain under discussion was sequenced for a study of response to subunit inactivated influenza vaccine. Study-wide points: The authors suggested that every seasonal influenza vaccination recruits few new T cells.

Germline assignment: CDR1 DFQATT and CDR2 SNEGSKA (reference sequence). This CDR3 is 12 amino acids long. The trim removed 5 bases at V and 6 bases at J, leaving 4 bases unmatched. TCRdb reprocessed the RT-PCR reads via MiXCR and lists one record per CDR3 protein. The sample records about 530,000 distinct CDR3 sequences, 10% to 15% being singletons. This clonotype was observed at least ten times. Its target is unknown. The material sequenced was PBMCs from blood, taken roughly 46 days after vaccination. This chain links TRBV20-1 with TRBJ2-1, with TRBD2 identical over 7 bases. The origin of this receptor is a man aged 50 to 59 who received an inactivated influenza vaccine. The CDR3 loop reads CSAWSGGNEQFF. The DNA for the CDR3 is TGCAGTGCTTGGTCGGGGGGCAATGAGCAGTTCTTC.